The clone carrying this T cell receptor (beta chain) was seen only once. Produced via immunoSEQ multiplex PCR; TCRdb's table is partial and in-frame only. The table has 300,000 or so clones, approximately 90% seen once. V was trimmed by 1 base and J by 1 base, leaving 8 bases between them. Germline V gives CDR1 SGHKS, CDR2 YYEKEE (reference sequence). This CDR3 has 14 amino acids. The sample belongs to a study of blood T cell repertoires in COVID-19. This clonotype was obtained from a woman in her twenties or thirties with COVID-19, enrolled during active disease. The genes are TRBV5-5 and TRBJ1-1, with D perhaps TRBD1 (5 bases). Input material: peripheral blood. The CDR3 sequence: CASSLSQANTEAFF. CDR3 DNA: TGTGCCAGCAGCTTGTCACAGGCGAACACTGAAGCTTTCTTT.